The source of this T cell receptor (beta chain) is a study of T cell responses to AZD1222 COVID-19 vaccine. The ends were cut back, 6 bases at V and 3 bases at J, with 9 bases in the middle. The germline CDR1 and CDR2 sequences are MNHEY and SVGAGI. This CDR3 has 13 residues. The assay was immunoSEQ multiplex PCR, and TCRdb's table has in-frame clones only and misses some. The sample consists of 130,000 or so clones, around nine tenths of them appearing once. A few counts support this clone. This TCR was recovered from an adult in good health. The sample was peripheral blood, taken on day 0 of AZD1222 vaccination. V is TRBV6-5 and J is TRBJ1-3; D not resolved. CDR3 sequence: CASRGLSGNTIYF. DNA of the CDR3: TGTGCCAGCAGGGGTTTAAGTGGAAACACCATATATTTT.